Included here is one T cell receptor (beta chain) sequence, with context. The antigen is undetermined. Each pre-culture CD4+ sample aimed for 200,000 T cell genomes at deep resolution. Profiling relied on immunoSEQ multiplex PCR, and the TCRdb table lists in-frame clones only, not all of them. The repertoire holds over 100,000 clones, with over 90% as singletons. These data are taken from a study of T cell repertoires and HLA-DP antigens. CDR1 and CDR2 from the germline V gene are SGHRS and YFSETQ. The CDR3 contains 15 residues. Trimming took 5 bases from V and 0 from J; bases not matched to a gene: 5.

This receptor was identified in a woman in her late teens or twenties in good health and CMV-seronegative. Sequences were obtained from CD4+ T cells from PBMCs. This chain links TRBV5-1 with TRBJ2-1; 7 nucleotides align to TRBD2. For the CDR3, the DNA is TGCGCCAGCAGACTGGCGGGAGTCTCCTACAATGAGCAGTTCTTC. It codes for CASRLAGVSYNEQFF.